This is a list of T cell receptor beta chains from one sample in a study of T cell responses to AZD1222 COVID-19 vaccine. Profiling relied on immunoSEQ multiplex PCR, and the TCRdb table lists in-frame clones only, not all of them. In the table there are around 270,000 clones, around 92% of which are singletons. This material consisted of peripheral blood, taken 28 days after the second AZD1222 dose. The receptors shown here come from an adult who received the AZD1222 COVID-19 vaccine. The CDR3 runs from the conserved cysteine through the conserved F or W. Each record gives: J gene, clone size, D gene, V gene, CDR3 DNA, CDR3 protein. D genes are given only for firm matches. Only part of the rows carry a size: once, few, many, or a class if the clone is expanded.

>TRBJ1-1|-|-|TRBV7-8
TGTGCCAGCAGCTTGGGATACACTGAAGCTTTCTTT
CASSLGYTEAFF
>TRBJ2-7|-|TRBD2|TRBV11-1
TGTGCCAGCAGCTTACTCGGGACTAGCGGGTCCGAGCAGTACTTC
CASSLLGTSGSEQYF
>TRBJ1-6|-|-|TRBV28
TGTGCCAGCAGTTTAGGGGGACAAAGCTCCTATAATTCACCCCTCCACTTT
CASSLGGQSSYNSPLHF
>TRBJ2-3|-|-|TRBV2
TGTGCCAGCAGAGAGCTACACACAGATACGCAGTATTTT
CASRELHTDTQYF
>TRBJ1-1|-|-|TRBV9
TGTGCCAGCAGCGCCCACCAAGGGCGGTCTGAAGCTTTCTTT
CASSAHQGRSEAFF
>TRBJ1-1|-|-|TRBV6-6
TGTGCCAGCAGTTACTATCGGACAGTTGAAGCTTTCTTT
CASSYYRTVEAFF
>TRBJ2-2|-|-|TRBV7-3
TGTGCCAGCAGCCTACAGGGATCCACTACCGGGGAGCTGTTTTTT
CASSLQGSTTGELFF
>TRBJ1-1|-|-|TRBV27
TGTGCCAGCAGTTTGGTGGGACGGGCTGAAGCTTTCTTT
CASSLVGRAEAFF
>TRBJ2-5|-|TRBD1|TRBV12-5
TGTGCTAGTGCCCTTGATGGACAGGGGGGAGAGACCCAGTACTTC
CASALDGQGGETQYF
>TRBJ2-7|-|TRBD1|TRBV28
TGTGCCAGCGCCGGGACAGGGATCTACGAGCAGTACTTC
CASAGTGIYEQYF
>TRBJ1-6|once|-|TRBV27
TGTGCCAGCAGTTTGACCCAGAGGTCACCCCTCCACTTT
CASSLTQRSPLHF
>TRBJ1-1|-|-|TRBV28
TGTGCCAGCAGGTCTGGTTTCATGAACACTGAAGCTTTCTTT
CASRSGFMNTEAFF
>TRBJ2-5|-|TRBD2|TRBV4-1
TGCGCCAGCAGCCAAGGCGTGAGACTAGCGGGAGTAGAGACCCAGTACTTC
CASSQGVRLAGVETQYF
>TRBJ1-2|-|-|TRBV9
TGTGCCAGCAGCGTAGGGGGGCCGGACTATGGCTACACCTTC
CASSVGGPDYGYTF
>TRBJ1-5|few|-|TRBV19
TGTGCCAGTAGTATGTTGGGCAGGGGAGGCAATCAGCCCCAGCATTTT
CASSMLGRGGNQPQHF
>TRBJ2-7|-|-|TRBV2
TGTGCCAGCGTGTCGGCAGAGCCCCCCTACGAGCAGTACTTC
CASVSAEPPYEQYF
>TRBJ1-4|-|-|TRBV27
TGTGCCAGCAGTTTAAGGGCAGGGAGGGAAAAACTGTTTTTT
CASSLRAGREKLFF
>TRBJ1-6|-|-|TRBV5-1
TGCGCCAGCAGCTTGGTTCTTGGGGACACCGACTCCTATAATTCACCCCTCCACTTT
CASSLVLGDTDSYNSPLHF